The present T cell receptor beta chain was sequenced within a study of CD8+ T cells in alopecia areata. Study overall: Treated patients were given 5 to 10 mg oral tofacitinib twice daily.

Reverse transcription of extracted RNA yielded cDNA, which provided the sequencing template. Produced via immunoSEQ multiplex PCR; TCRdb's table is partial and in-frame only. The table shows 140,000 to 150,000 clones, with less than 70% occurring only once. The treatment is: oral pan-JAK inhibitor, 5-10 mg twice daily. Sampling of alopecia areata patients yielded lesional scalp punch biopsies as well as peripheral blood. Sequenced here: CD8+ T cells sorted from blood, sampled at week 4, from a patient treated with tofacitinib. The clonotype comes from a human donor with alopecia areata.

CDR3 loop: CASSSGLAGGYTGELFF. CDR3 sequence (DNA): TGCGCCAGCAGCTCGGGACTAGCGGGCGGTTACACCGGGGAGCTGTTTTTT. The rearrangement joins TRBV5-1 to TRBJ2-2; 12 bases map to TRBD2. Germline V gene lookup returns CDR1 SGHRS and CDR2 YFSETQ. The CDR3 has 17 residues. V lost 3 bases to trimming and J lost 3 bases; unmatched junction nucleotides: 6.